The clone carrying this T cell receptor beta chain has only one observation. The data were taken from a study of blood T cell repertoires in COVID-19. Study overall: COVID-19 samples collected from the United States, Italy and Spain covered acute and convalescent phases.

Clones were read by immunoSEQ multiplex PCR, and TCRdb kept only the in-frame ones, dropping some. The sample has some 400,000 clones, 90% seen once; the top ten hold around 6.3%. CDR1 and CDR2 (germline): MDHEN, SYDVKM. The CDR3 runs 14 residues. V was clipped by 7 bases and J by 1 base, with 10 bases between them. This clonotype was obtained from a man younger than 35 with active or convalescent COVID-19. The sequencing sample was made of peripheral blood. The chain is built from TRBV28 and TRBJ2-2; D may be TRBD2 (6 bases). DNA for the CDR3: TGTGCCAGCAAACGGGGAGGGAACACCGGGGAGCTGTTTTTT. Amino acids: CASKRGGNTGELFF.